The 26 T cell receptor beta chains given below trace back to one sample, sequenced in a study of CD8 T cells in ankylosing spondylitis. TCRdb re-called the 5' RACE reads through MiXCR, storing one row per CDR3 protein. The table shows roughly 150,000 distinct CDR3 sequences, with 25% to 35% occurring only once. Sequences were obtained from synovial fluid, either unsorted or a sorted T cell fraction (not recorded which). The receptors were gathered from a male donor with ankylosing spondylitis.

The rearrangement joins TRBV7-9 to TRBJ2-2; D is perhaps TRBD2 (5 bases). The V end was cut by 8 bases, the J end by 5 bases, with 18 bases between. The CDR3 runs to 15 residues. Germline V gives CDR1 SEHNR, CDR2 FQNEAQ (reference sequence). The chain's CDR3 is CASPRSEGATGELFF. For the CDR3, the DNA is TGTGCCAGCCCTCGCAGCGAGGGAGCTACCGGGGAGCTGTTTTTT.

The table lists this clonotype with a few counts. The V gene is TRBV12-3 or TRBV12-4, the J gene TRBJ1-1; D gene uncertain. CDR3 length equals 12 residues. Trimming shortened V by 2 bases and J by 11 bases, and 12 bases separated the two germline ends. The CDR3 nucleotides are TGTGCCAGCAGTTTATGGTCTTACGGGGCTTTCTTT. It encodes CASSLWSYGAFF.

The chain recombines TRBV29-1 with TRBJ2-7; TRBD2 is a possible D gene (5 bases). The CDR3 consists of 12 residues. The V gene lost 4 bases and the J gene lost 1 base, with 8 bases spanning the gap. Germline-derived CDR1 and CDR2 are SQVTM and ANQGSEA. CDR3 region: CSVGRESYEQYF. The CDR3, as DNA: TGCAGCGTTGGAAGGGAGTCCTACGAGCAGTACTTC.

The chain combines TRBV4-2 with TRBJ2-2; D is uncertain. CDR3 length: 13 amino acids. Germline CDR1 LGHNA, CDR2 YNFKEQ. Deletions cut 5 bases from V and 0 bases from J, with 4 bases between. The CDR3 bases are TGTGCCAGCAGCAAAGCGAACACCGGGGAGCTGTTTTTT. This gives the protein CASSKANTGELFF.

This chain joins TRBV5-4 and TRBJ2-5; the match to TRBD2 covers 11 bases. The CDR3 has 16 residues. Germline V CDR1 and CDR2: SGHNT, YYREEE (reference sequence). After removal of 4 bases from V and 3 bases from J, the junction contained 8 bases not matched to a gene. The DNA for the CDR3 is TGTGCCAGCAGCCCAGTAGCGGGAGGGGGGGAAGAGACCCAGTACTTC. The encoded protein is CASSPVAGGGEETQYF.

Here the CDR3 DNA reads TGTGCCAGCAGCATCGGGACGGCGAACACTGAAGCTTTCTTT. It encodes CASSIGTANTEAFF. The chain carries TRBV9 and TRBJ1-1; D may be TRBD1 (5 bases). This CDR3 spans 14 amino acids. Deletions cut 4 bases from V and 1 base from J, with 11 bases between. CDR1 and CDR2 (germline): SGDLS, YYNGEE.

The table lists this clonotype with many counts. V usage is TRBV12-3 or TRBV12-4 and J usage is TRBJ2-5, with 7 bases aligning to TRBD1. The V and J ends lost 4 bases and 5 bases, in that order; junction bases with no gene match: 1. The CDR3 consists of 12 residues. The CDR3 nucleotides read TGTGCCAGCAGTTCGGACAGGGAGACCCAGTACTTC. It is translated as CASSSDRETQYF.

The chain recombines TRBV12-3 or TRBV12-4 with TRBJ1-1; no clear D gene. The CDR3 covers 15 residues. V lost 8 bases to trimming and J lost 4 bases, with 20 bases between them. CDR3: CASGPAGRLGTEAFF. CDR3 DNA: TGTGCCAGCGGGCCGGCAGGTCGGTTGGGCACTGAAGCTTTCTTT.

The V call is TRBV20-1, the J call TRBJ1-4; D remains ambiguous. V was trimmed by 6 bases and J by 0 bases, leaving 5 bases between them. This CDR3 has 12 amino acids. Germline loops: CDR1 DFQATT, CDR2 SNEGSKA (reference sequence). Written as DNA, the CDR3 is TGCAGTGCCACACCAACTAATGAAAAACTGTTTTTT. Amino acid sequence: CSATPTNEKLFF.

There are a few counts of this clonotype. The gene calls are TRBV20-1 and TRBJ2-1; tentatively, D is TRBD2 (7 bases). Trimming took off 1 base at V and 9 bases at J, with 13 bases between the two ends. Germline CDR1 is DFQATT and CDR2 is SNEGSKA (reference sequence). This CDR3 region has 13 residues. The CDR3 DNA reads TGCAGTGCTAGAGGGGGGGGCCGTGGTGAGCAGTTCTTC. Translating gives CSARGGGRGEQFF.

This clonotype came up many times. The V and J genes are TRBV28 and TRBJ1-5; perhaps TRBD1 as D (6 bases). The CDR3 totals 18 residues. The germline V and J ends were trimmed by 2 bases and 3 bases, with 20 bases remaining between them. Germline loops: CDR1 MDHEN, CDR2 SYDVKM. CDR3: CASSLARGRGHTNQPQHF. CDR3 DNA: TGTGCCAGCAGTTTAGCCCGGGGCAGGGGCCACACCAATCAGCCCCAGCATTTT. Looking up the rest from reference TRBV28 and TRBJ1-5 gives the full variable domain: DVKVTQSSRYLVKRTGEKVFLECVQDMDHENMFWYRQDPGLGLRLIYFSYDVKMKEKGDIPEGYSVSREKKERFSLILESASTNQTSMYLCASSLARGRGHTNQPQHFGDGTRLSIL.

The chain employs TRBV20-1 and TRBJ2-4; perhaps D is TRBD1 or TRBD2 (5 bases each). Per the germline V gene, CDR1 is DFQATT and CDR2 is SNEGSKA (reference sequence). The germline V and J ends were trimmed by 1 base and 6 bases, with 19 bases remaining between them. The CDR3 contains 16 residues. The CDR3 protein is CSARGDRDPAGNIQYF. CDR3 sequence (DNA): TGCAGTGCTAGAGGTGACCGGGACCCCGCGGGAAACATTCAGTACTTC.

The chain couples TRBV4-3 to TRBJ2-1; 9 bases match TRBD1. The CDR3 runs 15 residues. Germline values: CDR1 LGHNA, CDR2 YSLEER. With 2 bases clipped from V and 5 bases from J, the junction kept 4 bases outside the gene matches. The CDR3 nucleotides are TGCGCCAGCAGCCAATCGGGACAGGGACACAATGAGCAGTTCTTC. Translating gives CASSQSGQGHNEQFF.

This clonotype appeared many times. This chain uses TRBV11-2 with TRBJ2-5; tentatively, D is TRBD1 or TRBD2 (5 bases each). Looked up from germline, CDR1 is SGHAT and CDR2 is FQNNGV. Between the trimmed V and J ends, which lost 5 bases and 10 bases, there was a span of 23 bases. CDR3 length: 15 residues. This CDR3 is CASSPGSSASQVQYF. In nucleotides, the CDR3 is TGTGCCAGCAGCCCAGGGAGTTCGGCCAGCCAGGTCCAGTACTTC.

In this sample, this clonotype is medium-sized. This chain connects TRBV7-2 to TRBJ2-7, with TRBD1 matching 11 bases. V lost 5 bases, J lost 5 bases, and 5 bases stayed unmatched. The CDR3 spans 14 residues. The germline V gene has CDR1 SGHTA and CDR2 FQGNSA. CDR3 amino acids: CASSEWTGGNEQYF. CDR3 bases: TGTGCCAGCAGCGAGTGGACAGGGGGCAACGAGCAGTACTTC.

This clonotype has only a few counts. The rearrangement links TRBV4-2 to TRBJ2-1, with 8 bases identical to TRBD2. After removal of 1 base from V and 4 bases from J, the junction contained 9 bases not matched to a gene. This CDR3 region has 17 residues. Germline CDR1 and CDR2: LGHNA and YNFKEQ. The chain's CDR3 is CASSQAPAGENYNEQFF. The DNA for the CDR3 is TGTGCCAGCAGCCAAGCTCCAGCGGGAGAGAATTACAATGAGCAGTTCTTC.

This clonotype was recorded at least ten times. V usage is TRBV7-2 and J usage is TRBJ2-5; D possibly corresponds to TRBD2 (6 bases). Germline assignment: CDR1 SGHTA and CDR2 FQGNSA. Trimming took off 4 bases at V and 4 bases at J, with 19 bases between the two ends. This CDR3 comprises 16 residues. CDR3 region: CASSSGTFGFGETQYF. The CDR3 DNA reads TGTGCCAGCAGCTCCGGGACTTTCGGATTCGGAGAGACCCAGTACTTC.

This clonotype was recorded a few times. This rearrangement joins TRBV29-1 to TRBJ1-1; the D gene is possibly TRBD1 (5 bases). This CDR3 region has 15 residues. CDR1 and CDR2 (germline): SQVTM, ANQGSEA. Trimming removed 4 bases at V and 0 bases at J, with 15 bases between. CDR3 in DNA: TGCAGCGTTGCGAGGGGCCTCCTATTGAACACTGAAGCTTTCTTT. It yields the protein CSVARGLLLNTEAFF.

This clonotype was observed at least ten times. The CDR3 sequence is CASRQGKEKLFF. The CDR3 DNA reads as TGTGCCAGCAGACAGGGGAAGGAAAAACTGTTTTTT. This chain connects TRBV28 to TRBJ1-4; TRBD1 aligns across 7 bases. Germline CDR1 reads MDHEN; CDR2 reads SYDVKM. The trim removed 6 bases at V and 8 bases at J, leaving 3 bases unmatched. The CDR3 runs to 12 residues.

This clonotype was detected only once. The V and J genes are TRBV20-1 and TRBJ2-3; D is ambiguous. From germline, CDR1 is DFQATT and CDR2 SNEGSKA (reference sequence). V was pared by 0 bases and J by 7 bases, with 14 bases between. The length of the CDR3 is 14 residues. CDR3 residues: CSARDRSSINTQYF. CDR3 nucleotides: TGCAGTGCTAGAGATCGGAGTTCGATTAATACGCAGTATTTT.

CDR3 DNA: TGTGCCAGCAGTGAAACCCCCAGGGGCGCTTATGGCTACACCTTC. It codes for CASSETPRGAYGYTF. The chain carries TRBV6-1 and TRBJ1-2; possible D gene TRBD1, 6 bases. V lost 2 bases and J 5 bases, leaving 15 bases between the germline ends. CDR1 and CDR2 from the germline V gene are MNHNS and SASEGT. The length of the CDR3 is 15 residues.

The V gene is TRBV5-1, the J gene TRBJ2-4, with D unclear. CDR1 SGHRS and CDR2 YFSETQ come from the germline V gene. The CDR3 runs to 17 residues. The V gene lost 4 bases and the J gene lost 0 bases, with 17 bases spanning the gap. The CDR3 reads CASSPQPALTAKNIQYF. CDR3 in DNA: TGCGCCAGCAGCCCCCAACCGGCTCTAACAGCCAAAAACATTCAGTACTTC.

This chain links TRBV7-9 with TRBJ2-2; D might be TRBD2 (5 bases). The germline V gene has CDR1 SEHNR and CDR2 FQNEAQ (reference sequence). V lost 6 bases and J lost 4, with 9 bases in between. The CDR3 contains 13 residues. The CDR3 bases are TGTGCCAGCAGAGGGAGTGGCACCGGGGAGCTGTTTTTT. This gives the protein CASRGSGTGELFF. Full variable domain (rest looked up from reference TRBV7-9 and TRBJ2-2): DTGVSQNPRHKITKRGQNVTFRCDPISEHNRLYWYRQTLGQGPEFLTYFQNEAQLEKSRLLSDRFSAERPKGSFSTLEIQRTEQGDSAMYLCASRGSGTGELFFGEGSRLTVL.

This clonotype came up once. V and J are TRBV30 and TRBJ2-3, with 7 bases lining up with TRBD1. This CDR3 comprises 12 residues. The V gene's germline CDR1 is GTSNPN and CDR2 SVGIG (reference sequence). After removal of 8 bases from V and 3 bases from J, the junction contained 5 bases not matched to a gene. CDR3 residues: CASDRATDTQYF. The CDR3 DNA is TGTGCCAGTGACAGGGCAACAGATACGCAGTATTTT. Full variable domain (remainder filled in from reference TRBV30 and TRBJ2-3): SQTIHQWPATLVQPVGSPLSLECTVEGTSNPNLYWYRQAAGRGLQLLFYSVGIGQISSEVPQNLSASRPQDRQFILSSKKLLLSDSGFYLCASDRATDTQYFGPGTRLTVL.

The V and J genes are TRBV29-1 and TRBJ2-7, with 10 bases matching TRBD1. Germline CDR1 is SQVTM and CDR2 is ANQGSEA. V lost 7 bases to trimming and J lost 6 bases; unmatched junction nucleotides: 12. There are 14 residues in the CDR3. CDR3 protein: CSASRSTGGLEQYF. CDR3 in DNA: TGCAGCGCCTCACGATCGACAGGGGGCCTCGAGCAGTACTTC.

The rearrangement links TRBV9 to TRBJ2-5; TRBD1 matches at 7 bases. The CDR3 has 15 residues. Germline assignment: CDR1 SGDLS and CDR2 YYNGEE. Trimming at V came to 4 bases and at J to 2 bases, leaving 8 bases not matched to a gene. The CDR3 reads CASSSLGTVQETQYF. The CDR3 DNA reads TGTGCCAGCAGCTCCCTCGGGACAGTTCAAGAGACCCAGTACTTC.